This TCR beta chain is from a study of siplizumab effects on memory and regulatory T cells. Overall study results and limits: An assignable naive or memory phenotype was lacking in roughly 80-97% of proliferating CD4+ or CD8+ clones. Most alloreactive clones went unmapped to unstimulated subsets; only a minor fraction mapped.

Around 9.6 x 10^4 TCR templates per sample were sequenced. Only in-frame clones appear in the TCRdb table, and some are missing; sequencing was by immunoSEQ multiplex PCR. The data contain some 100,000 clones, roughly 96% of them singletons. V was trimmed by 6 bases and J by 3 bases, leaving 18 bases between them. Germline CDR1 reads GTSNPN; CDR2 reads SVGIG (reference sequence). The CDR3 totals 14 residues. A remark on this clone: Its antigen is not known.

V and J are TRBV30 and TRBJ2-7, with no clear D. The receptor was derived from a human donor in good health. What was sequenced was naive CD4+ T cells sorted from blood. CDR3 loop: CACSQFPNNYEQYF. As DNA, the CDR3 is TGTGCCTGCTCCCAATTCCCGAACAACTACGAGCAGTACTTC.